The present entry profiles one TCR beta chain with its context. Its recognized antigen is unknown. Base qualities were left out, and no much larger clone turns up one base away. The data originate from a study of shared clonotypes between healthy human individuals (dated by TCRdb to the early 2020s). Background on the whole study: The cohort included three men and a couple of women between 18 and 49 years of age. Between about 0.94 and 10 billion PBMCs per donor were obtained by leukapheresis. To increase sequencing depth and limit assay-specific biases, different laboratories used diverse techniques to prepare libraries and sequence TCR repertoires. To estimate repertoire size and how much clonotypes are shared between individuals, the study performed deep sequencing of blood TCR repertoires from roughly five healthy adults. For each donor, CD4 naive and CD4 memory were each given three plates, CD8 naive was given two plates, and CD8 memory was given one plate.

Study-wide conclusions, independent of this receptor: Even with the large sequencing depth, rarefaction of the sorted-subset datasets indicated that sequencing was incomplete. Clonotypes shared by all four sorted-subset donors showed higher generation probabilities than non-shared clonotypes. When a handful of donors were compared, the shared fraction of clonotypes was roughly 4.8% for naive CD4, roughly 3.3% for naive CD8, roughly 2.5% for memory CD4, and less than 0.45% for memory CD8. The genetic and exposure-history diversity represented was limited by the small number of donors. Larger estimated clonotype richness was generally found for naive subsets than for memory subsets. Sampling was restricted to blood, and TCR repertoires in tissues likely differ from the TCR repertoires found in blood. Pairwise subsampling indicated that sequencing depth was expected to affect the degree of clonotype sharing among donors.

The germline V gene provides CDR1 SQVTM and CDR2 ANQGSEA. Trimming takes 4 bases from V and 6 bases from J, and the germline ends sit 10 bases apart. The CDR3 runs 11 amino acids, cysteine and phenylalanine included. Only CDR3 DNA is held: 33 bases, read in frame from base 1. Using the deep immunoSEQ assay, TCR CDR3 regions were amplified from genomic DNA by multiplex PCR. For each cell subset, the extracted genomic DNA was distributed evenly across all wells of several immunoSEQ 96-well plates, and each plate served as one replicate. For sorted subsets, around 0.2 ug of genomic DNA, equivalent to 25,000 to 30,000 T cell genomes, went into each replicate PCR. The purified libraries were quantified using a Qubit 3.0 fluorometer, sized with a Bioanalyzer 2100, and then quantified again using the KAPA Library Quantification kit. A separate single-read 150-cycle Illumina NextSeq 550 flow cell was used to sequence each immunoSEQ 96-well plate. The authors processed their data as follows. The immunoSEQ output contained only junctional sequences without quality scores, so filtering could not match that applied to full-length reads. To assign V/J genes and CDR3, sequences were annotated against IMGT germline references using PyIR, a Python wrapper for IgBLAST v1.9. Reads were removed for weak V/J assignments (E-value above 1e-6), missing CDR3, stop codons, out-of-frame junctions, or ambiguous translated residues. V3J clonotypes were defined as sequences sharing an identical inferred V gene, J gene, and CDR3 amino acid sequence. Percentage overlap between repertoires was computed as shared unique clonotypes divided by the size of the smaller repertoire. RTK rarefaction, the Chao1 estimator, and Recon v2.1 estimates of unobserved clonotypes were used to assess repertoire richness. For all TCRbeta clonotypes obtained by the gDNA method from several donors, generation probabilities were computed with OLGA. The table was pulled from immuneACCESS by TCRdb, which kept in-frame rearrangements only. Such tables lose some clones; where checked, under half of the loss comes from unresolved V genes, and the rest has no known cause. D and trimming come from the DNA, and the V and J calls and clone size come from that table. This sample has about 610,000 clones in its table, and approximately 96% of those were observed once. Around 0.1% of the sample is held by the ten biggest clonotypes.

CD8 naive samples were CD45RO-negative cells positively selected for CCR7, giving a CD45RA+CCR7+ population that excluded TemRA cells. Donors were healthy HIV-negative adults with no recently reported acute infections or vaccinations. Every donor was a Caucasian adult living in Nashville, Tennessee, USA. After blood collection by leukapheresis, PBMCs were isolated using Ficoll-Histopaque density gradient centrifugation and then cryopreserved in the vapor phase of liquid nitrogen. Analytical flow cytometry was used to check the purity and quantity of every magnetically sorted T cell population. Genomic DNA was isolated from each sorted fraction and quantified by UV absorbance on a Nanodrop 2000c.

Sequencing input: naive CD8+ T cells sorted from blood. Interpreted using the paper, the cell subset or site label stands for: CD45RA+CCR7+. Recombination linked TRBV29-1 to TRBJ2-7; the D gene is perhaps TRBD1, from 5 matching bases. This TCR came from a woman in her twenties or thirties in good health. The CDR3 here reads CSVVQGGEQYF. The DNA sequence is TGCAGCGTTGTCCAGGGTGGCGAGCAGTACTTC.